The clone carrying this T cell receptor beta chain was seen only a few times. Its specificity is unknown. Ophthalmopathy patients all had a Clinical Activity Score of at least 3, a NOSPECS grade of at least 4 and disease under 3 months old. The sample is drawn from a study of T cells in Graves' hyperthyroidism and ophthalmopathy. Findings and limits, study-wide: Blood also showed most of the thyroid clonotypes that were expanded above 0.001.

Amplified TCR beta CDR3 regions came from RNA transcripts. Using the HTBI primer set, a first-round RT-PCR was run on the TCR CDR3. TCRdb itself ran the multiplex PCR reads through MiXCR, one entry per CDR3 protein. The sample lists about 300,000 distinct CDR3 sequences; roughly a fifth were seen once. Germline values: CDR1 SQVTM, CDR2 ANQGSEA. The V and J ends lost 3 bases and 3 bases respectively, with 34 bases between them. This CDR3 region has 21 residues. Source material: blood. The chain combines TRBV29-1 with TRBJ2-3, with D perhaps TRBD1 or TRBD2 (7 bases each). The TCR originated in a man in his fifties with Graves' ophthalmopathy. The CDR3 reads CSVDRPPWDRGGSMWTDTQYF. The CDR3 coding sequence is TGCAGCGTTGACCGCCCCCCCTGGGACAGAGGCGGGAGTATGTGGACAGATACGCAGTATTTT.